The clone carrying this T cell receptor (beta chain) was counted many times. Its antigen remains unknown. Per the germline V gene, CDR1 is MNHNS and CDR2 is SASEGT. CDR3 length: 15 residues. V lost 1 base to trimming and J lost 9 bases; unmatched junction nucleotides: 6. TCR beta CDR3 regions were amplified from RNA transcripts. The first-round RT-PCR employed HTBI primers together with the Qiagen OneStep RT-PCR kit. A multiplex PCR was then performed as the second round. TCRdb re-called the multiplex PCR reads through MiXCR, storing one row per CDR3 protein. Here the sample spans roughly 160,000 distinct CDR3 sequences, over 35% being singletons. This record comes from a study of Graves' ophthalmopathy and Graves' hyperthyroidism. Study-wide results and limits: From stable hyperthyroidism, ophthalmopathy was separated by a 13-signature model with just under 90% sensitivity and more than 75% specificity.

V gene TRBV6-1 combines with J gene TRBJ1-6; 7 bases line up with TRBD1. The sequence derives from a woman between 35 and 50 years old with Graves' ophthalmopathy. The sequencing sample was made of peripheral blood. The CDR3 region has the DNA TGTGCCAGCAGTGAAGTGGGGCAGGGGGTTTCACCCCTCCACTTT. It is translated as CASSEVGQGVSPLHF.